The source of this T cell receptor (beta chain) is a study of T cells in localized non-small cell lung cancer. The table came from immunoSEQ multiplex PCR; TCRdb's copy has only in-frame clones and leaves some out. The table has approximately 29,000 clones, about 87% seen once. Notes on this clone: Its antigen remains unknown.

Whole-study findings and limits: Adjacent lung held a median around 56 of the top 100 tumor clones. Longer survival (overall) was linked to higher T cell density in blood.

CDR3 length: 14 amino acids. CDR1 is SGHAT and CDR2 is FQNNGV in the germline V gene. Trimming removed 7 bases from V and 4 bases from J, with 13 bases in between. The rearrangement uses TRBV11-2 and TRBJ2-2; no firm D call. This TCR was sampled from a male donor aged 60 or older with stage I lung adenocarcinoma. The material sequenced was peripheral blood, taken before any cancer treatment. DNA for the CDR3: TGTGCCAGCACGATTGGAAGGTTCACCGGGGAGCTGTTTTTT. This translates into CASTIGRFTGELFF.